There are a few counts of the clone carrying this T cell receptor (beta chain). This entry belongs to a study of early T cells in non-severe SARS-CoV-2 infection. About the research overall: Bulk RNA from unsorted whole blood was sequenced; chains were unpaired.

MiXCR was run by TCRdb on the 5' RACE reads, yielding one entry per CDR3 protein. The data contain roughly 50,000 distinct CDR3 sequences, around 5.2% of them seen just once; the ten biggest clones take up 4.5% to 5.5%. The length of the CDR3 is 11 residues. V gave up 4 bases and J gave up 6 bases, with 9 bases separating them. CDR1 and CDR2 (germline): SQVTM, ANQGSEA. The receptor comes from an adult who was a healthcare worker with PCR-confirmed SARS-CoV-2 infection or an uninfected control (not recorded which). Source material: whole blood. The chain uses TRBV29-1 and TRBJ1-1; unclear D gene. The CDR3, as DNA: TGCAGCGTTGGGGGTGGACCTGAAGCTTTCTTT. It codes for CSVGGGPEAFF. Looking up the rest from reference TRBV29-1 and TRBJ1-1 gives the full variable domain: SAVISQKPSRDICQRGTSLTIQCQVDSQVTMMFWYRQQPGQSLTLIATANQGSEATYESGFVIDKFPISRPNLTFSTLTVSNMSPEDSSIYLCSVGGGPEAFFGQGTRLTVV.